This T cell receptor (beta chain) was found in a study of early T cells in non-severe SARS-CoV-2 infection. About the research overall: Unsorted whole blood bulk RNA was sequenced, with unpaired chains. Study-wide results and caveats: There was a bias toward anti-spike CD8 responses in VDJdb matching, which missed private and CD4 specificities.

This clonotype has a count of ten or more. As yet, its antigen is unknown. The germline gives CDR1 ENHRY, CDR2 SYGVKD. Between the trimmed V and J ends, which lost 3 bases and 3 bases, there was a span of 15 bases. This CDR3 comprises 15 residues. The library protocol tagged individual cDNA molecules with unique molecular identifiers. From the 5' RACE reads, TCRdb called clonotypes with MiXCR, one entry per CDR3 protein. The repertoire includes roughly 100,000 distinct CDR3 sequences, around 13% of them detected once, and 2% to 2.5% sits in the top ten. Sequenced: whole blood. The receptor was derived from an adult who was a healthcare worker with PCR-confirmed SARS-CoV-2 infection or an uninfected control (not recorded which). The V and J genes are TRBV10-3 and TRBJ2-7, with a weak D call TRBD1 (5 bases). CDR3 amino acids: CAISDSQANLYEQYF. In nucleotides, the CDR3 is TGTGCCATCAGTGATTCACAGGCCAACCTCTACGAGCAGTACTTC.